Shown below are 2 T cell receptor beta chains from a single sample sequenced in a study of T cell responses to AZD1222 COVID-19 vaccine. Only in-frame clones appear in the TCRdb table, and some are missing; sequencing was by immunoSEQ multiplex PCR. The sample has about 140,000 clones; roughly 90% are singletons. The specimen comprised peripheral blood, sampled 28 days after the second AZD1222 dose. These receptor sequences come from an adult who received the AZD1222 COVID-19 vaccine.

The V call is TRBV5-1, the J call TRBJ2-1; TRBD2 matches at 8 bases. J gave up 5 bases and V 0 bases, and 7 bases lay outside the gene matches. Germline lookup yields CDR1 SGHRS and CDR2 YFSETQ. The CDR3 spans 16 residues. CDR3 amino acids: CASSLGPAGGHNEQFF. The DNA for the CDR3 is TGCGCCAGCAGCTTGGGGCCCGCGGGAGGACACAATGAGCAGTTCTTC.

The chain couples TRBV7-9 to TRBJ2-7, with D hard to call. CDR3 length: 15 residues. The V end was cut by 6 bases, the J end by 2 bases, with 17 bases between. The V gene's germline CDR1 is SEHNR and CDR2 FQNEAQ (reference sequence). This CDR3 is CASRSRAGPTYEQYF. The CDR3 nucleotides are TGTGCCAGCAGGAGCCGAGCAGGACCAACCTACGAGCAGTACTTC.